The present entry profiles one T cell receptor (beta chain) with its context. This record belongs to a study of T cells after yellow fever vaccination. Turning to the study itself: Preparation of fractions with low cell numbers was performed using SMART-Seq v4 Ultra Low Input.

The CDR3 length is 12 residues. Trimming removed 6 bases at V and 4 bases at J, with 10 bases between. Germline CDR1 and CDR2: SGHVS and FQNEAQ. TCRdb re-analysed the 5' RACE reads in MiXCR, keeping a single row per CDR3 protein. The sample lists roughly 99,000 distinct CDR3 sequences; around 5.5% were seen once. J is TRBJ2-7 and V is TRBV7-8, with no clear D. The sequence derives from a man younger than 30 who received the YFV17D yellow fever vaccine. This specimen was CD8+ T cells sorted from PBMCs, taken 10 days after the yellow fever booster vaccination. The CDR3 protein is CASSSVAYEQYF. The CDR3 nucleotides read TGTGCCAGCAGTTCAGTGGCTTACGAGCAGTACTTC.